The T cell receptor (beta chain) under discussion was sequenced for a study of cytomegalovirus exposure and HLA in healthy donors. Findings and caveats of the study: In a later analysis, at a false discovery rate of 0.05, under 20,000 TCR beta sequences were associated with HLA alleles. Later analysis placed DRB1 highest and HLA-C lowest in TCR association rates, which differed by HLA locus.

The PCR used 60 Vbeta and 13 Jbeta primers. Here immunoSEQ multiplex PCR was the method, and the copy in TCRdb shows in-frame clones only, minus some. The sample lists about 200,000 clones, over 9.5% occurring once. Concerning this clone itself: Its antigen is not identified.

Unrecorded immune exposure was likely among donors, who were nominally healthy when sampled. CDR3 size: 17 residues. Sequencing was performed on PBMCs. The genes are TRBV21-1 and TRBJ1-1; no DNA check was done on the table's D call, TRBD1. TRBV21-1 is an annotated pseudogene. The receptor was isolated from a man in his forties or fifties in good health and CMV-seropositive. The CDR3 protein is CASSKVTDSLMNTEAFF. CDR3 DNA sequence: TGTGCCAGCAGCAAAGTAACCGACAGCTTAATGAACACTGAAGCTTTCTTT.